These 12 T cell receptor beta chains share one sample of origin, sequenced in a study of spatial heterogeneity in lung cancer. TCRdb processed the 5' RACE reads anew with MiXCR; each CDR3 protein has one entry. In the table there are about 16,000 distinct CDR3 sequences, 5% to 7.5% of which are singletons. The time point denotes: blood at routine non-recurrence follow-up after resection. The material sequenced was PBMCs, taken at follow-up. These receptor sequences come from a male donor with early-stage non-small cell lung cancer.

The chain combines TRBV12-3 or TRBV12-4 with TRBJ1-5; a possible D gene is TRBD1 (6 bases). With 2 bases removed from V and 5 bases from J, the gap between germline ends came to 10 bases. This CDR3 spans 14 amino acids. The CDR3 region has the DNA TGTGCCAGCAGTTTACAGGGGATTCATCAGCCCCAGCATTTT. Translation gives CASSLQGIHQPQHF.

V usage is TRBV27 and J usage is TRBJ2-7; no clear D. V was trimmed by 3 bases and J by 1 base, leaving 7 bases between them. Germline CDR1 and CDR2: MNHEY and SMNVEV (reference sequence). This CDR3 contains 13 residues. CDR3 protein: CASSFSRSYEQYF. CDR3 nucleotides: TGTGCCAGCAGTTTTAGCAGGTCCTACGAGCAGTACTTC.

This clonotype is deemed medium-sized. The V and J genes are TRBV5-5 and TRBJ2-4; maybe TRBD1 (6 bases). V was pared by 4 bases and J by 3 bases, with 20 bases between. Germline V gene sequence: CDR1 SGHKS, CDR2 YYEKEE (reference sequence). The CDR3 totals 17 residues. The CDR3 spells CASSADRTTYLKNIQYF. The CDR3 bases are TGTGCCAGCAGCGCCGACAGGACCACCTACCTCAAAAACATTCAGTACTTC.

In its sample, this clonotype was seen many times. V and J are TRBV20-1 and TRBJ1-5; D might be TRBD1 (5 bases). The germline V gene encodes CDR1 DFQATT and CDR2 SNEGSKA (reference sequence). The ends were cut back, 0 bases at V and 0 bases at J, with 15 bases in the middle. This CDR3 is built from 17 residues. CDR3 nucleotides: TGCAGTGCTAGAGATTATGGGGGACGCCTTAGCAATCAGCCCCAGCATTTT. Its protein is CSARDYGGRLSNQPQHF.

This clonotype was picked up many times. The chain uses TRBV11-2 and TRBJ1-3; D is undetermined. The germline V and J ends were trimmed by 1 base and 0 bases, with 4 bases remaining between them. Germline values: CDR1 SGHAT, CDR2 FQNNGV. This CDR3 is built from 14 residues. The CDR3 bases are TGTGCCAGCAGCTTAGTTATCTCTGGAAACACCATATATTTT. Its translation: CASSLVISGNTIYF.

In this sample, this clonotype turned up many times. The V gene is TRBV20-1, the J gene TRBJ2-5, with 11 bases matching TRBD1. The CDR3 loop spans 13 amino acids. J was trimmed by 5 bases and V by 8 bases; bases with no gene match: 7. Germline V gene data show CDR1 as DFQATT and CDR2 as SNEGSKA (reference sequence). This CDR3 reads CSRTGGLFETQYF. As DNA, the CDR3 is TGCAGTCGGACAGGGGGCTTATTTGAGACCCAGTACTTC.

The chain joins TRBV7-2 to TRBJ1-5, with D tentatively TRBD1 (5 bases). In germline, CDR1 is SGHTA, CDR2 FQGNSA. The CDR3 runs to 15 residues. V lost 5 bases, J lost 4 bases, and 15 bases lay in between. DNA of the CDR3: TGTGCCAGCAGCCCTTCTGGGGGTACTAATCAGCCCCAGCATTTT. Translating gives CASSPSGGTNQPQHF.

Ten or more counts support this clonotype. The chain has TRBV11-2 and TRBJ2-1, with TRBD2 identical over 9 bases. V shed 4 bases, J shed 4 bases, and the junction held 8 bases outside the gene matches. The CDR3 has 16 amino acids. Germline lookup yields CDR1 SGHAT and CDR2 FQNNGV. This chain's CDR3 is CASSSLREGPYNEQFF. The CDR3 DNA follows: TGTGCCAGCAGCTCCCTGCGGGAGGGCCCATACAATGAGCAGTTCTTC. Full variable domain (remainder filled in from reference TRBV11-2 and TRBJ2-1): EAGVAQSPRYKIIEKRQSVAFWCNPISGHATLYWYQQILGQGPKLLIQFQNNGVVDDSQLPKDRFSAERLKGVDSTLKIQPAKLEDSAVYLCASSSLREGPYNEQFFGPGTRLTVL.

The sample holds many counts of this clonotype. The gene calls are TRBV5-1 and TRBJ2-7, with a weak D call TRBD1 (5 bases). Per the germline V gene, CDR1 is SGHRS and CDR2 is YFSETQ. V was pared by 0 bases and J by 4 bases, with 11 bases between. This CDR3 spans 14 amino acids. The DNA of the CDR3 is TGCGCCAGCAGCTTGGTGGGGCGCGTGTACGAGCAGTACTTC. Translation: CASSLVGRVYEQYF.

V and J are TRBV7-6 and TRBJ2-5; 7 bases line up with TRBD1. This CDR3 is built from 14 residues. Losses at the gene ends were 4 bases for V and 1 base for J; bases not matched to a gene: 3. Germline loops: CDR1 SGHVS, CDR2 FNYEAQ. The CDR3 region is CASSSTGPQETQYF. DNA of the CDR3: TGTGCCAGCAGCTCGACAGGGCCCCAAGAGACCCAGTACTTC.

Concerning this clonotype: Being one base from a much bigger clone, this may be a read error. The chain is built from TRBV29-1 and TRBJ1-2; no reliable D call. The CDR3 sequence is 13 residues long. The germline V gene encodes CDR1 SQVTM and CDR2 ANQGSEA. V was pared by 7 bases and J by 0 bases, with 12 bases between. CDR3 loop: CSAVDESNYGYTF. The DNA for the CDR3 is TGCAGCGCCGTGGACGAATCTAACTATGGCTACACCTTC.

About this clonotype itself: Mismatch with germline at one junction end may stem from a read error. The rearrangement uses TRBV6-6 and TRBJ2-1; TRBD2 aligns across 16 bases. This CDR3 has 14 amino acids. Germline V gene lookup returns CDR1 MNHNY and CDR2 SVGAGI (reference sequence). CDR3: CASSPGLAGGPRSF. CDR3 nucleotides: TGTGCCAGCAGCCCGGGACTAGCGGGGGGGCCTAGGTCCTTC.